A single TCR beta chain is shown here with its context. This record comes from a study of patients and donors after allogeneic stem cell transplantation. V lost 0 bases, J lost 7 bases, and 26 bases lay in between. In germline, CDR1 is SGDLS, CDR2 YYNGEE. This CDR3 is 19 amino acids long. TCRdb called the RT-PCR reads again in MiXCR, with one record for every CDR3 protein. The sample holds about 76,000 distinct CDR3 sequences; more than 20% are singletons and the top ten take approximately 26%. The receptor's source is a human donor who was either an allogeneic HSCT recipient or a stem cell or donor lymphocyte infusion donor (not recorded which). It is not recorded whose cells these are; they may come from a transplant donor. This chain links TRBV9 with TRBJ1-5, with D perhaps TRBD1 (5 bases). The sequenced sample consisted of blood, either unsorted or a sorted T cell fraction (not recorded which). The DNA for the CDR3 is TGTGCCAGCAGCGTAGAACCCCCATGGGATGGGCATTCAGGGCAGCCCCAGCATTTT. It codes for CASSVEPPWDGHSGQPQHF. The full variable domain, completed using reference TRBV9 and TRBJ1-5, is DSGVTQTPKHLITATGQRVTLRCSPRSGDLSVYWYQQSLDQGLQFLIQYYNGEERAKGNILERFSAQQFPDLHSELNLSSLELGDSALYFCASSVEPPWDGHSGQPQHFGDGTRLSIL.